A selection of T cell receptor beta chains follows, all from one sample in a study of Graves' ophthalmopathy and Graves' hyperthyroidism. TCRdb called the multiplex PCR reads again in MiXCR, with one record for every CDR3 protein. The sample includes roughly 410,000 distinct CDR3 sequences, roughly 14% of them seen just once. The sequenced material came from peripheral blood. Every receptor here comes from a woman aged 18-30 years with stable Graves' hyperthyroidism. Each CDR3 is given with its conserved first and last residue. D genes are given only for firm matches. The size field is filled for only some rows; it gives once, few, many or a size class.

clone_size d_call j_call v_call cdr3_aa cdr3_nt
- TRBD1 TRBJ1-2 TRBV12-3/TRBV12-4 CASSLSPTGGYGYTF TGTGCCAGCAGTTTATCGCCCACAGGGGGCTATGGCTACACCTTC
many - TRBJ1-3 TRBV2 CASSGKPSDSSGNTIYF TGTGCCAGCAGTGGGAAGCCCTCGGACAGCTCTGGAAACACCATATATTTT
- TRBD1 TRBJ1-6 TRBV5-1 CASSLMRTGGSPLHF TGCGCCAGCAGCTTGATGCGGACAGGGGGATCACCCCTCCACTTT
many - TRBJ1-5 TRBV29-1 CSVGEGMGQPQHF TGCAGCGTTGGCGAGGGCATGGGGCAGCCCCAGCATTTT
many - TRBJ2-7 TRBV24-1 CATSAGGLSSYEQYF TGTGCCACCAGTGCGGGGGGCCTGAGCTCCTACGAGCAGTACTTC
many - TRBJ1-2 TRBV4-1 CASSLIIDSPYGYTF TGCGCCAGCAGCCTAATAATTGACAGCCCGTATGGCTACACCTTC
few - TRBJ2-5 TRBV7-9 CASSLAGGGRETQYF TGTGCCAGCAGCTTAGCGGGAGGCGGTCGAGAGACCCAGTACTTC
many - TRBJ1-2 TRBV6-5 CASSLAPSYGYTF TGTGCCAGCAGTTTGGCCCCTAGCTATGGCTACACCTTC
- - TRBJ1-2 TRBV3-1 CASSHLLPTDNYGYTF TGTGCCAGCAGCCACCTCCTACCGACAGACAACTATGGCTACACCTTC
many TRBD1 TRBJ2-5 TRBV12-3/TRBV12-4 CASSRGQGPVDF TGTGCCAGCAGTCGCGGACAGGGACCCGTCGACTTC
many TRBD1 TRBJ2-2 TRBV28 CASSYWGQTNTGELFF TGTGCCAGCAGTTACTGGGGACAGACCAACACCGGGGAGCTGTTTTTT
many - TRBJ1-2 TRBV4-1 CASSQETTRGANYGYTF TGCGCCAGCAGCCAAGAAACAACCCGAGGGGCAAACTATGGCTACACCTTC
many - TRBJ1-1 TRBV11-1 CASSWGLGGLNTEAFF TGTGCCAGCAGCTGGGGGCTGGGGGGGTTGAACACTGAAGCTTTCTTT
many TRBD1 TRBJ1-2 TRBV6-2/TRBV6-3 CASSSTGVNGYTF TGTGCCAGCAGCTCCACAGGGGTTAATGGCTACACCTTC
many - TRBJ2-5 TRBV2 CASSRGTNQETQYF TGTGCCAGCAGTAGGGGGACAAATCAAGAGACCCAGTACTTC
- - TRBJ1-1 TRBV12-3/TRBV12-4 CASSSGWTEAFF TGTGCCAGCAGTTCCGGGTGGACTGAAGCTTTCTTT
many - TRBJ2-7 TRBV6-2/TRBV6-3 CASSYDDLAYEQYF TGTGCCAGCAGTTACGACGACCTGGCCTACGAGCAGTACTTC
- - TRBJ2-3 TRBV7-9 CASSIPGRPDTQYF TGTGCCAGCAGCATACCGGGACGGCCAGATACGCAGTATTTT
many TRBD1 TRBJ1-1 TRBV6-5 CASSYSAGGYAFF TGTGCCAGCAGTTACTCGGCAGGGGGGTATGCTTTCTTT
many - TRBJ1-1 TRBV19 CASSAGALGGIGEAFF TGTGCCAGTAGCGCGGGAGCCCTTGGGGGTATCGGTGAAGCTTTCTTT
- - TRBJ1-2 TRBV14 CASSARTRYGYTF TGTGCCAGCAGTGCCCGGACCAGGTATGGCTACACCTTC
few TRBD1 TRBJ1-1 TRBV11-2 CASSLEARRTGGAVGTEAFF TGTGCCAGCAGCTTAGAAGCCCGACGGACAGGGGGCGCGGTTGGGACTGAAGCTTTCTTT
- TRBD2 TRBJ2-7 TRBV12-3/TRBV12-4 CASSPSRLAGVEQYF TGTGCCAGCAGTCCCTCCAGGCTAGCGGGAGTCGAGCAGTACTTC
many - TRBJ1-1 TRBV5-1 CASSPGGALAFF TGCGCCAGCAGCCCCGGGGGCGCATTGGCTTTCTTT
many - TRBJ2-2 TRBV12-3/TRBV12-4 CASSQQGNTGELFF TGTGCCAGCAGTCAACAGGGAAACACCGGGGAGCTGTTTTTT
many - TRBJ1-5 TRBV19 CASSIVGTSNQPQHF TGTGCCAGTAGTATCGTCGGTACCAGCAATCAGCCCCAGCATTTT
many - TRBJ2-7 TRBV20-1 CSARGLVPYEQYF TGCAGTGCTAGAGGGCTAGTACCCTACGAGCAGTACTTC
many TRBD1 TRBJ2-7 TRBV11-2 CASSLMRGTGKPTYEQYF TGTGCCAGCAGCTTAATGAGAGGGACAGGCAAACCTACCTACGAGCAGTACTTC
many - TRBJ2-7 TRBV7-2 CASSLIPPPDEQYF TGTGCCAGCAGTTTAATTCCCCCTCCAGACGAGCAGTACTTC
many - TRBJ2-6 TRBV15 CATSVSAPSSNVLTF TGTGCCACCAGCGTTTCGGCACCCTCCTCCAACGTCCTGACTTTC
many - TRBJ1-2 TRBV7-2 CASISRIHLTMGYTF TGTGCCAGCATCTCCAGGATTCACCTAACTATGGGCTACACCTTC